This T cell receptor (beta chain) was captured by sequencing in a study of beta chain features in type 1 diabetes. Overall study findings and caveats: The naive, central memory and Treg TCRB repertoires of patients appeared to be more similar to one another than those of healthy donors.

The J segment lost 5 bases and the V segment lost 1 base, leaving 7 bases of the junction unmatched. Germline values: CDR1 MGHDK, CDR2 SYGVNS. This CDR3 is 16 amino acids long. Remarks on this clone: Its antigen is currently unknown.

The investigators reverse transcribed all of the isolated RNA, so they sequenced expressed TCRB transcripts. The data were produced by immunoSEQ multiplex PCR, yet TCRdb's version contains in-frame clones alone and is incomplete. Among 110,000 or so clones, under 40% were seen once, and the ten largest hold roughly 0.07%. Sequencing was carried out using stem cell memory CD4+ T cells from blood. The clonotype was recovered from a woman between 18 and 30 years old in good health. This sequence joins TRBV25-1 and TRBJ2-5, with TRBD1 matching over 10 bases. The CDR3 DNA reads TGTGCCAGCAGTGAATCAGGGACAGGGGTGAGGGAGACCCAGTACTTC. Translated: CASSESGTGVRETQYF.